These T cell receptor beta chains were read from a single sample in a study of blood T cell repertoires in COVID-19. Using immunoSEQ multiplex PCR, the repertoire was profiled, and TCRdb retains in-frame clones only, with some absent. In the table there are 110,000 or so clones, about four fifths of which are singletons. The specimen sequenced was peripheral blood. Receptors originate from a woman in her 70s with acute or convalescent COVID-19. Each CDR3 is given with its conserved first and last residue. The D gene is left open where the match is weak. Where a row states a size, it is once, few, many or the class of an expanded clone; other rows omit it.

d_gene	len	v_gene	abundance	j_gene	CDR3aa	CDR3nt
-	15	TRBV5-6	-	TRBJ2-7	CASSTWSTRTYEQYF	TGTGCCAGCAGCACCTGGTCGACAAGAACCTACGAGCAGTACTTC
-	14	TRBV5-1	few	TRBJ2-5	CASSSRDNQETQYF	TGCGCCAGCAGCTCCCGGGACAACCAAGAGACCCAGTACTTC
TRBD2	15	TRBV4-1	-	TRBJ2-7	CASSFESGRHYEQYF	TGCGCCAGCAGCTTCGAAAGCGGGAGACACTACGAGCAGTACTTC
-	14	TRBV7-9	-	TRBJ1-1	CASSLQLLNTEAFF	TGTGCCAGCAGCTTACAGTTACTGAACACTGAAGCTTTCTTT
TRBD2	17	TRBV9	-	TRBJ2-7	CASSLSSGTSGTYEQYF	TGTGCCAGCAGCTTAAGTTCCGGGACTAGCGGAACCTACGAGCAGTACTTC
TRBD2	19	TRBV3-1/TRBV3-2	-	TRBJ2-1	CASSRTFGFSGRAYNEQFF	TGTGCCAGCAGCCGCACTTTCGGCTTCAGCGGGAGGGCTTATAATGAGCAGTTCTTC
-	16	TRBV7-8	few	TRBJ1-1	CASSFATAGGGTEAFF	TGTGCCAGCAGCTTCGCTACAGCCGGTGGTGGCACTGAAGCTTTCTTT
-	13	TRBV11-2	-	TRBJ1-5	CASSTEEGQPQHF	TGTGCCAGCAGTACAGAAGAGGGTCAGCCCCAGCATTTT
-	14	TRBV28	-	TRBJ1-2	CASSITGLRWGYTF	TGTGCCAGCAGTATTACAGGGTTACGGTGGGGCTACACCTTC
TRBD1	19	TRBV28	once	TRBJ1-5	CASRRHRDRGRLSNQPQHF	TGTGCCAGCAGACGCCACCGGGACAGGGGGCGGTTAAGCAATCAGCCCCAGCATTTT
TRBD2	13	TRBV6-5	-	TRBJ2-3	CATETGGTDTQYF	TGTGCCACAGAGACGGGAGGGACAGATACGCAGTATTTT